This T cell receptor (beta chain) was profiled in a study of OX40 agonist ivuxolimab in advanced cancers. In terms of the full investigation: Ivuxolimab was a fully human IgG2 agonistic monoclonal antibody targeting the costimulatory receptor OX40 (CD134). The paper reports the monotherapy dose-escalation portion (N of about 52 patients) of the phase I ivuxolimab trial. Peripheral TCRbeta sequencing was intended to test whether TCR sequence diversity was altered and clonal T-cell expansion was caused by ivuxolimab. A male proportion of approximately 83% and a mean age of about 60 years, ranging from 23 to 79, were recorded for the dose-escalation cohort. Among the 52 dose-escalation patients, 19 had hepatocellular carcinoma, 15 or so melanoma, 9 renal cell carcinoma and 9 head and neck cancer. Patients were allowed to have had prior anti-PD-1, anti-PD-L1 or anti-CTLA-4 therapy, and more than 30% of the dose-escalation patients had previously received checkpoint inhibitors. Partial responses occurred in three dose-escalation patients, of whom one had hepatocellular carcinoma and two had cutaneous melanoma. Intravenous ivuxolimab was administered to patients every 2 weeks at six dose levels: 0.01, 0.1, 0.3, 1.5, 3 and 10 mg/kg.

On this clone: The clone's antigen remains unknown. No base quality values were provided; no much bigger clone lies one nucleotide off.

Patients with a history of autoimmune disease or receiving systemic immunosuppression were excluded from the trial. In every dose cohort, peripheral blood was drawn for TCR sequencing at baseline, cycle 4 day 1, and cycle 7 day 1. The samples were drawn from a first-in-human, open-label, multicenter phase I dose-escalation trial of ivuxolimab. The trial enrolled adults with locally advanced or metastatic head and neck squamous cell, hepatocellular, melanoma or renal cell carcinoma. CD4+ and CD8+ T cells were sorted separately from peripheral blood before TCR sequencing. The research as a whole found: Partial responders in the 0.1-3.0 mg/kg groups had among the lowest normalized peripheral clonal expansion, especially among CD8+ T cells. The antigen specificity of the clonally expanded peripheral T cells was not determined. On average, CD8+ T cells showed more expanded clones than CD4+ T cells after ivuxolimab. At doses from 0.1 to 3.0 mg/kg, clonal expansion was seen in both CD4+ and CD8+ blood T cells between baseline and week 6. Low levels of normalized T-cell clonal expansion were also seen in some nonresponding patients.

Genomic DNA was isolated from the sorted cells so that the TCRbeta CDR3 region could be sequenced. The immunoSEQ Assay was used to sequence the TCRbeta CDR3 regions. TCRdb obtained this table from immuneACCESS and retained in-frame rearrangements with V and J assigned. These tables miss some clones; where compared with another copy, unresolved V genes account for less than half of the shortfall, and the remainder is unexplained. Across this sample there are about 44,000 clones, with 80% seen only once. The ten largest make up 6.8% of the sample. The CDR3 goes from the cysteine to the phenylalanine over 16 residues. Left in the record is the CDR3 DNA by itself, 48 bases read in frame from the first base. The germline V gene (reference sequence) supplies CDR1 SGHNT and CDR2 YYREEE. Trimming removed 4 bases from V and 3 bases from J, leaving 16 bases between the germline ends.

The V gene is TRBV5-4 and the J gene is TRBJ2-2, with no D gene named confidently. The source was CD4+ or CD8+ T cells sorted from blood, collected in a trial of the OX40 agonist ivuxolimab. The source is an adult with an advanced solid tumor such as melanoma, head and neck, liver or kidney cancer. The nucleotide sequence is TGTGCCAGCAGCCCGGGTTCCATGGAGTACACCGGGGAGCTGTTTTTT. This gives the protein CASSPGSMEYTGELFF.